This entry is about one T cell receptor (beta chain). The sample belongs to a study of blood T cell repertoires in COVID-19. Study at large: The samples span acute and convalescent COVID-19 from the United States, Italy and Spain.

Germline values: CDR1 SNHLY, CDR2 FYNNEI. V shed 4 bases and J shed 4 bases, with 6 bases lying between them. The CDR3 has 12 amino acids. Original data processing: For nucleated cells, counts were estimated from reference gene primer amplification. The table came from immunoSEQ multiplex PCR; TCRdb's copy has only in-frame clones and leaves some out. V and J calls and clone size are copied from that table; D and trimming were computed from the DNA. In the table there are hundreds of thousands of clones, around 91% of which are singletons. Sequences were obtained from PBMCs or T cells enriched from blood (not recorded which). The clonotype was recovered from a woman in her thirties or forties who had recovered from COVID-19. The rearrangement uses TRBV2 and TRBJ2-3; D is unclear. Here the CDR3 reads CASSAVADTQYF. CDR3 DNA sequence: TGTGCCAGCAGTGCAGTGGCAGATACGCAGTATTTT.